This T cell receptor (beta chain) was captured by sequencing in a study of blood T cell repertoires in COVID-19. Across the study: Sources were T cells, B-cell-depleted T cells, or PBMCs; the material itself was cDNA or gDNA.

V lost 3 bases and J lost 4, with 6 bases in between. The CDR3 totals 12 residues. Original handling: The authors estimated nucleated cell counts from reference gene primer amplification. This table comes from immunoSEQ multiplex PCR, and its TCRdb copy is limited to in-frame clones, with some not included. The V and J calls and clone size were taken over from that table, and D and trimming were inferred from the DNA. The table has around 240,000 clones, 75% to 85% seen once. The rearrangement uses TRBV12-3 or TRBV12-4 and TRBJ1-2; maybe TRBD1 (5 bases). The specimen sequenced was peripheral blood. The source is a woman in her forties or fifties with acute or convalescent COVID-19. As DNA, the CDR3 is TGTGCCAGCAGTTTTAGGGGCTATGGCTACACCTTC. It translates to CASSFRGYGYTF.